This entry concerns a single T cell receptor beta chain. Libraries were prepared by immunoSEQ multiplex PCR; TCRdb keeps only in-frame clonotypes and omits some of them. In the table there are around 140,000 clones, 80% to 90% of which are singletons. This record comes from a study of cytomegalovirus exposure and HLA in healthy donors. V was pared by 3 bases and J by 1 base, with 16 bases between. Germline V CDR1 and CDR2: GTSNPN, SVGIG (reference sequence). The length of the CDR3 is 16 residues. Sequenced sample: PBMCs. The clonotype originates from a young man in good health and CMV-seropositive. The chain joins TRBV30 to TRBJ2-1; D possibly corresponds to TRBD1 (5 bases). CDR3 amino acids: CAWSGRTNRSYNEQFF. CDR3 nucleotide sequence: TGTGCCTGGAGCGGAAGGACAAATCGGTCCTACAATGAGCAGTTCTTC.